One and the same sample provided the 20 T cell receptor beta chains below, sequenced in a study of cytomegalovirus exposure and HLA in healthy donors. Some clones are missing from TCRdb's copy, which holds only in-frame ones; the method was immunoSEQ multiplex PCR. The sample records some 150,000 clones, approximately 90% being singletons. The sequencing input was PBMCs. The receptors were sampled from a man aged 18 to 35 in good health and CMV-seropositive.

This clone has a handful of counts. This chain joins TRBV27 and TRBJ1-2, with 7 nucleotides matching TRBD1. The germline gives CDR1 MNHEY, CDR2 SMNVEV (reference sequence). Losses at the gene ends were 6 bases for V and 6 bases for J; bases not matched to a gene: 7. The CDR3 spans 13 residues. In nucleotides, the CDR3 is TGTGCCAGCAGCTTGACAGGGTTCCATGGCTACACCTTC. Translating gives CASSLTGFHGYTF.

This clone was picked up one time. The chain has TRBV30 and TRBJ1-1, with no clear D. CDR1 is GTSNPN and CDR2 is SVGIG in the germline V gene (reference sequence). There are 16 residues in the CDR3. Deletions cut 1 base from V and 5 bases from J, with 20 bases between. The chain's CDR3 is CAWSANGIAGPTEAFF. The CDR3 DNA reads as TGTGCCTGGAGTGCGAATGGTATAGCCGGTCCAACTGAAGCTTTCTTT. Based on the CDR3 plus reference TRBV30 and TRBJ1-1, the full variable domain is SQTIHQWPATLVQPVGSPLSLECTVEGTSNPNLYWYRQAAGRGLQLLFYSVGIGQISSEVPQNLSASRPQDRQFILSSKKLLLSDSGFYLCAWSANGIAGPTEAFFGQGTRLTVV.

V usage is TRBV10-3 and J usage is TRBJ1-5, with D maybe TRBD1 (5 bases). Trimming removed 3 bases at V and 0 bases at J, with 12 bases between. This CDR3 spans 16 amino acids. Germline V CDR1 and CDR2: ENHRY, SYGVKD. CDR3 sequence: CAISDAGGGSNQPQHF. CDR3 DNA: TGTGCCATCAGTGACGCGGGGGGGGGTAGCAATCAGCCCCAGCATTTT.

V usage is TRBV5-1 and J usage is TRBJ1-1; tentatively, D is TRBD1 (6 bases). V gave up 0 bases and J gave up 8 bases, with 20 bases separating them. The CDR3 is 16 amino acids. Germline V lookup: CDR1 SGHRS, CDR2 YFSETQ. In DNA form, the CDR3 reads TGCGCCAGCAGCTTGGTGCCCTTCTCTGGGACACCCGAAGCTTTCTTT. This sequence encodes CASSLVPFSGTPEAFF. Full variable domain (missing parts from reference TRBV5-1 and TRBJ1-1): KAGVTQTPRYLIKTRGQQVTLSCSPISGHRSVSWYQQTPGQGLQFLFEYFSETQRNKGNFPGRFSGRQFSNSRSEMNVSTLELGDSALYLCASSLVPFSGTPEAFFGQGTRLTVV.

The chain employs TRBV27 and TRBJ1-2; a weak D match, TRBD1 (5 bases). With 6 bases removed from V and 8 bases from J, the gap between germline ends came to 13 bases. This CDR3 spans 12 amino acids. Germline V gene sequence: CDR1 MNHEY, CDR2 SMNVEV (reference sequence). CDR3 sequence reads: CASSQGGVGYTF. CDR3 sequence (DNA): TGTGCCAGCAGCCAGGGAGGGGTCGGCTACACCTTC.

The gene calls are TRBV11-2 and TRBJ1-3; no reliable D call. From germline, CDR1 is SGHAT and CDR2 FQNNGV. This CDR3 has 14 amino acids. The V end lost 4 bases, the J end lost 0 bases, and 7 bases lay between the germline ends. CDR3 residues: CASSSQYSGNTIYF. CDR3 bases: TGTGCCAGCAGCTCACAGTACTCTGGAAACACCATATATTTT.

This chain joins TRBV6-1 and TRBJ1-1; D perhaps matches TRBD1 (5 bases). This CDR3 region has 9 residues. The germline CDR1 and CDR2 sequences are MNHNS and SASEGT. The ends were cut back, 11 bases at V and 7 bases at J, with 8 bases in the middle. The CDR3 DNA follows: TGTGCCGGGGCGCTTGAAGCTTTCTTT. It specifies CAGALEAFF.

The V and J genes are TRBV4-1 and TRBJ2-5; 7 positions match TRBD1. The germline gives CDR1 MGHRA, CDR2 YSYEKL. The CDR3 runs 15 residues. J lost 2 bases, V lost 1 base, and 4 bases had no gene match. CDR3 sequence reads: CASSQVGTAQETQYF. In DNA form, the CDR3 reads TGCGCCAGCAGCCAAGTCGGGACAGCACAAGAGACCCAGTACTTC.

The chain links TRBV5-1 to TRBJ2-1, with 13 bases matching TRBD2. V trimming: 4 bases; J trimming: 9 bases; junction bases outside the gene matches: 7. Germline assignment: CDR1 SGHRS and CDR2 YFSETQ. The CDR3 extends over 15 amino acids. The CDR3 DNA reads as TGCGCCAGCAGCCCAGGACTAGCGGGAGAGGGTGAGCAGTTCTTC. Protein product: CASSPGLAGEGEQFF.

In this sample, this clone turned up a few times. V usage is TRBV2 and J usage is TRBJ1-1; 9 bases are shared with TRBD1. The CDR3 covers 15 residues. J gave up 3 bases and V 5 bases, and 7 bases lay outside the gene matches. Germline V gene lookup returns CDR1 SNHLY and CDR2 FYNNEI. The CDR3 spells CASSPRTGAYTEAFF. As DNA, the CDR3 is TGTGCCAGCAGTCCACGGACAGGGGCTTACACTGAAGCTTTCTTT.

The chain links TRBV7-9 to TRBJ1-2; TRBD1 aligns across 9 bases. V was clipped by 5 bases and J by 8 bases; unmatched bases: 9. CDR1 is SEHNR, CDR2 FQNEAQ, per germline (reference sequence). The CDR3 totals 14 residues. The DNA for the CDR3 is TGTGCCAGCAGCCTTCGGGACAGGGACACAGGCTACACCTTC. This translates into CASSLRDRDTGYTF.

The J gene is TRBJ2-1, the V gene TRBV11-3; perhaps TRBD2 as D (5 bases). Germline V gives CDR1 SGHNT, CDR2 YENEEA. There are 13 residues in the CDR3. The ends were cut back, 2 bases at V and 10 bases at J, with 12 bases in the middle. Here the CDR3 reads CASSLPGLGEQFF. The CDR3 nucleotides read TGTGCCAGCAGCTTACCCGGACTGGGGGAGCAGTTCTTC.

The chain carries TRBV29-1 and TRBJ1-2, with D possibly matching TRBD1 (5 bases). Trimming removed 3 bases at V and 1 base at J, with 9 bases between. The CDR3 covers 13 residues. CDR1 is SQVTM and CDR2 is ANQGSEA in the germline V gene. The CDR3 is CSVDGGYNYGYTF. CDR3 sequence (DNA): TGCAGCGTTGACGGGGGGTATAACTATGGCTACACCTTC. The full variable domain, completed using reference TRBV29-1 and TRBJ1-2, is SAVISQKPSRDICQRGTSLTIQCQVDSQVTMMFWYRQQPGQSLTLIATANQGSEATYESGFVIDKFPISRPNLTFSTLTVSNMSPEDSSIYLCSVDGGYNYGYTFGSGTRLTVV.

This chain links TRBV5-1 with TRBJ2-3, with TRBD2 as a possible D gene (5 bases). Trimming left V 0 bases short and J 1 base short, with 6 bases between. CDR1 SGHRS and CDR2 YFSETQ come from the germline V gene. This CDR3 has 14 residues. As DNA, the CDR3 is TGCGCCAGCAGCTTGGGTAGCGGCACAGATACGCAGTATTTT. It encodes CASSLGSGTDTQYF.

This chain connects TRBV30 to TRBJ2-5, with a weak D call TRBD1 (5 bases). Trimming removed 0 bases at V and 2 bases at J, with 10 bases between. CDR1 and CDR2 (germline): GTSNPN, SVGIG (reference sequence). This CDR3 contains 14 residues. CDR3 loop: CAWSVTGFQETQYF. CDR3 DNA sequence: TGTGCCTGGAGTGTAACAGGATTTCAAGAGACCCAGTACTTC.

The chain joins TRBV7-3 to TRBJ2-1, with 10 positions matching TRBD2. Germline V gene lookup returns CDR1 SGHTA and CDR2 FQGTGA. Unmatched junction bases numbered 3, after V lost 4 bases and J lost 3 bases. The CDR3 spans 15 residues. The CDR3 DNA is TGTGCCAGCAGCTCGGCTAGCGGGGGCTACAATGAGCAGTTCTTC. Protein: CASSSASGGYNEQFF.

V and J are TRBV6-5 and TRBJ2-1, with 9 bases fitting TRBD2. This CDR3 comprises 15 residues. The germline V gene has CDR1 MNHEY and CDR2 SVGAGI. After removal of 6 bases from V and 10 bases from J, the junction contained 13 bases not matched to a gene. Written as DNA, the CDR3 is TGTGCCAGCAGACAGCGGGGGGAAGGTAGCGGGGAGCAGTTCTTC. Encoded protein: CASRQRGEGSGEQFF.

In DNA form, the CDR3 reads TGTGCCTGGAGTGTCGGGACAGATACGCAGTATTTT. Translating gives CAWSVGTDTQYF. This chain links TRBV30 with TRBJ2-3; D unclear. With 0 bases removed from V and 3 bases from J, the gap between germline ends came to 4 bases. The length of the CDR3 is 12 residues. Looked up from germline, CDR1 is GTSNPN and CDR2 is SVGIG (reference sequence).

V and J are TRBV25-1 and TRBJ2-5; 8 bases agree with TRBD2. V gave up 3 bases and J gave up 0 bases; unmatched junction bases: 3. The CDR3 length is 15 residues. The germline V gene has CDR1 MGHDK and CDR2 SYGVNS. CDR3: CASSEASGYQETQYF. The CDR3 DNA follows: TGTGCCAGCAGTGAGGCTAGCGGGTACCAAGAGACCCAGTACTTC.

This chain connects TRBV2 to TRBJ1-1; TRBD1 agrees at 7 bases. The CDR3 runs to 14 residues. V lost 6 bases to trimming and J lost 2 bases; unmatched junction nucleotides: 6. The V gene's germline CDR1 is SNHLY and CDR2 FYNNEI. CDR3 loop: CASSQGQYNTEAFF. CDR3 nucleotide sequence: TGTGCCAGCAGCCAGGGACAGTACAACACTGAAGCTTTCTTT.